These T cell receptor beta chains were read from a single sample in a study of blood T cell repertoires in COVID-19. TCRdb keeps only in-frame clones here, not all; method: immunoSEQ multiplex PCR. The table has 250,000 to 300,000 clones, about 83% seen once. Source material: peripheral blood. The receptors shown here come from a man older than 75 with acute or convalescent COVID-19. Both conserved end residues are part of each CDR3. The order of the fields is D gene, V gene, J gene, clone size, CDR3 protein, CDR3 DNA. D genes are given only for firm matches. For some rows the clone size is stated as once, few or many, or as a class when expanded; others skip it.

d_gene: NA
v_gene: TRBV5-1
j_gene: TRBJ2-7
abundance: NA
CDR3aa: CASNSGAAFHYEQYF
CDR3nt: TGCGCCAGCAACTCTGGGGCCGCCTTCCACTACGAGCAGTACTTC

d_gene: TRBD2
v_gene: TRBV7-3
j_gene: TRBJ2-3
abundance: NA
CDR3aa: CASSLGTSFPATQYF
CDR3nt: TGTGCCAGCAGCTTAGGGACTAGCTTTCCAGCAACGCAGTATTTT

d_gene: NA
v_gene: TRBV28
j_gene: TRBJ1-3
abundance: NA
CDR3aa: CASASNPGNTIYF
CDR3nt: TGTGCCAGCGCCAGTAACCCTGGAAACACCATATATTTT

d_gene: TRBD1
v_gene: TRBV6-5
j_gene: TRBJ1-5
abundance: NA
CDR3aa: CASSPGTVGNQPQHF
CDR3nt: TGTGCCAGCAGTCCCGGGACAGTAGGAAATCAGCCCCAGCATTTT

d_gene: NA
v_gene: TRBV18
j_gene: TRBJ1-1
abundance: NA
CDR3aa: CASSPMDRPNTEAFF
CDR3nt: TGTGCCAGCTCACCAATGGACAGACCGAACACTGAAGCTTTCTTT

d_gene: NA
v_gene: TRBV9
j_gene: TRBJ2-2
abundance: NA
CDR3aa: CASSVGSADTGELFF
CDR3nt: TGTGCCAGCAGCGTGGGTAGCGCGGACACCGGGGAGCTGTTTTTT

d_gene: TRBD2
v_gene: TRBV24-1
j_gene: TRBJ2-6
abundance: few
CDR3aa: CATSDSKREGGANVLTF
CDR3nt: TGTGCCACCAGTGATTCAAAGCGGGAGGGCGGGGCCAACGTCCTGACTTTC

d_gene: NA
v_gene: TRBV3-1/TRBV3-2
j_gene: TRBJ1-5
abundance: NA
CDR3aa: CASSRGGNQPQHF
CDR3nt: TGTGCCAGCAGCCGTGGAGGAAATCAGCCCCAGCATTTT

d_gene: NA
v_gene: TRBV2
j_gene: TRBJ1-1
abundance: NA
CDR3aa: CASSESGLLTEAFF
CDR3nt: TGTGCCAGCAGTGAATCAGGGCTCCTCACTGAAGCTTTCTTT

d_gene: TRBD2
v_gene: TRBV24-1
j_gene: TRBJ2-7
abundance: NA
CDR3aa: CATSDVTSGHSYEQYF
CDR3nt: TGTGCCACCAGTGATGTGACTAGCGGGCATTCCTACGAGCAGTACTTC

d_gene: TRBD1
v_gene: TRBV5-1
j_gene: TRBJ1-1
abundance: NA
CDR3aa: CASSLAGGANEAFF
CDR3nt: TGCGCCAGCAGCTTGGCAGGGGGCGCGAATGAAGCTTTCTTT

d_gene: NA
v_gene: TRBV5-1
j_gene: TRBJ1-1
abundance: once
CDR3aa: CASSPRGDSEAFF
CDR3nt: TGCGCCAGCAGCCCACGGGGGGACTCTGAAGCTTTCTTT

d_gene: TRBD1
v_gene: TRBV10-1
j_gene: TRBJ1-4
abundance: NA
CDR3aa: CASGTGDEKLFF
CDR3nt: TGCGCCAGCGGGACAGGGGATGAAAAACTGTTTTTT

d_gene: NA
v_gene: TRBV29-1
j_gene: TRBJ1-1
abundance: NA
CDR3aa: CSVGRGSAFF
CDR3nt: TGCAGCGTGGGGAGGGGCTCGGCTTTCTTT

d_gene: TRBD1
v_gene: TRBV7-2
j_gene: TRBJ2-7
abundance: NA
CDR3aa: CASSLAGQGAREQYF
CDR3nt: TGTGCCAGCAGCTTAGCGGGACAGGGGGCGCGGGAGCAGTACTTC

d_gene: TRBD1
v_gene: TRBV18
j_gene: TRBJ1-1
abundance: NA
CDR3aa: CASSPSLTGGWNTEAFF
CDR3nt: TGTGCCAGCTCACCAAGTCTGACAGGGGGGTGGAACACTGAAGCTTTCTTT

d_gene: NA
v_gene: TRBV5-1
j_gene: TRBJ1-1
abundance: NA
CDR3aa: CASSLGTDYLEAFF
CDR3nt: TGCGCCAGCAGCTTGGGTACAGACTACCTTGAAGCTTTCTTT

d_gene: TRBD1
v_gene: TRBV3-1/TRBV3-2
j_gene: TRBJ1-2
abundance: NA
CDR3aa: CASSKQGGSGYTF
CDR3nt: TGTGCCAGCAGTAAACAGGGGGGCTCTGGCTACACCTTC

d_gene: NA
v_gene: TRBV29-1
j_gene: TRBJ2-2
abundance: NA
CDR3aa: CSVGLSTGELFF
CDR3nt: TGCAGCGTCGGACTGAGCACCGGGGAGCTGTTTTTT

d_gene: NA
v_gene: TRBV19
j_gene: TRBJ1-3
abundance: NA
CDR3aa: CASSPSVGNTIYF
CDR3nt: TGTGCCAGTAGTCCGTCGGTCGGAAACACCATATATTTT

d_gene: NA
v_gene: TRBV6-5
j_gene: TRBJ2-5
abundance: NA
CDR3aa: CASSYSSTGETQYF
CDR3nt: TGTGCCAGCAGTTACTCGAGTACGGGAGAGACCCAGTACTTC

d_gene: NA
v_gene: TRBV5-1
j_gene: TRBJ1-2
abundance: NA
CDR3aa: CASNPEGGNYGYTF
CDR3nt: TGCGCCAGCAACCCCGAGGGAGGAAACTATGGCTACACCTTC

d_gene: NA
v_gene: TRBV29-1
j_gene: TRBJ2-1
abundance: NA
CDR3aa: CSVEEPGQREFF
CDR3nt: TGCAGCGTTGAAGAACCGGGACAGCGGGAGTTCTTC

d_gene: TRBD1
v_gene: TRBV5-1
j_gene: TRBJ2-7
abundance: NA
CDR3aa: CASSFGDRVAGILLYEQYF
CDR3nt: TGCGCCAGCAGCTTCGGGGACAGGGTTGCTGGAATCCTACTCTACGAGCAGTACTTC

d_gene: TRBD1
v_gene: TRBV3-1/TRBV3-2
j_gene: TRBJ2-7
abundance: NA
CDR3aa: CASSRGQGRYEQYF
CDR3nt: TGTGCCAGCAGCCGAGGACAGGGCCGCTACGAGCAGTACTTC

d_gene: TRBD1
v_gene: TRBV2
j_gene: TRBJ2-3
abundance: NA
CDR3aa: CASSGQGYDTQYF
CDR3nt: TGTGCCAGCAGTGGACAGGGTTACGATACGCAGTATTTT

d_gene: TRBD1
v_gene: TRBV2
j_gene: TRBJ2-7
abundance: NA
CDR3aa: CASYRDRAYEQYF
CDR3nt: TGTGCCAGCTACCGGGACAGAGCCTACGAGCAGTACTTC

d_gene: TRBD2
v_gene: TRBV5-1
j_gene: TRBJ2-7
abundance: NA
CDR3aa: CASSRLASSYEQYF
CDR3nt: TGCGCCAGCAGCCGACTAGCGAGCTCCTACGAGCAGTACTTC

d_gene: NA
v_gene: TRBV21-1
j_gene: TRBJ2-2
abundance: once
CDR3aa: CASSKTGQGNTGELFF
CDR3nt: TGTGCCAGCAGCAAAACGGGACAGGGGAACACCGGGGAGCTGTTTTTT

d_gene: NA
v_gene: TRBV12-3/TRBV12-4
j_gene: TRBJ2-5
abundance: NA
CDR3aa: CASSPSVPETQYF
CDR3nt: TGTGCCAGCAGTCCCTCGGTCCCAGAGACCCAGTACTTC

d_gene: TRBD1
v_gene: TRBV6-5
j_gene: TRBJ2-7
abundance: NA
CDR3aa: CASNPRQGWDEQYF
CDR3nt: TGTGCCAGCAACCCTCGACAGGGTTGGGACGAGCAGTACTTC

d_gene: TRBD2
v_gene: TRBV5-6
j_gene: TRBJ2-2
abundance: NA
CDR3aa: CASSLELAGTGELFF
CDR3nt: TGTGCCAGCAGCTTGGAACTAGCGGGCACCGGGGAGCTGTTTTTT

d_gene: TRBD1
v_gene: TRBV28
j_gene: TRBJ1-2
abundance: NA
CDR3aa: CASSSDRVDGYTF
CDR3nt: TGTGCCAGCAGCTCCGACAGGGTAGACGGCTACACCTTC

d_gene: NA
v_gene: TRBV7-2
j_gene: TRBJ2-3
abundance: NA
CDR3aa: CASSIPVSSTDTQYF
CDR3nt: TGTGCCAGCAGCATCCCGGTCTCTAGCACAGATACGCAGTATTTT

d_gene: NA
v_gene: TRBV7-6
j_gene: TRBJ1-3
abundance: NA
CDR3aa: CASSSRPGAGNTIYF
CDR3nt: TGTGCCAGCAGCTCGCGGCCGGGGGCTGGAAACACCATATATTTT

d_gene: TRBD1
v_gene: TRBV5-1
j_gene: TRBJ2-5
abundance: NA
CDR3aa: CASSSTGTEKETQYF
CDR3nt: TGCGCCAGCAGCTCAACCGGGACAGAAAAAGAGACCCAGTACTTC

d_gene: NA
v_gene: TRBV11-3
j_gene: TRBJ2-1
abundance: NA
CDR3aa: CASSPTRGSYNEQFF
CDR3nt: TGTGCCAGCAGCCCGACCCGGGGCTCCTACAATGAGCAGTTCTTC

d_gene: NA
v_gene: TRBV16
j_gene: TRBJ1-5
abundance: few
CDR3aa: CASTQGRSTNQPQHF
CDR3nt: TGTGCCAGCACACAGGGTCGAAGCACCAATCAGCCCCAGCATTTT

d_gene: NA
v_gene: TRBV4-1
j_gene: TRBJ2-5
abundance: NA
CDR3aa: CASSQEGVRGRAQETQYF
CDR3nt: TGCGCCAGCAGCCAAGAAGGCGTCAGGGGAAGAGCCCAAGAGACCCAGTACTTC

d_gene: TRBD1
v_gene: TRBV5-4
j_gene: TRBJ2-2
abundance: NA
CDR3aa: CASGPGQGTGELFF
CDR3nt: TGTGCCAGCGGACCGGGACAGGGGACCGGGGAGCTGTTTTTT

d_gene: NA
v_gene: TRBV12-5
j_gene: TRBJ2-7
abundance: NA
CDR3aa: CASGLGLYEQYF
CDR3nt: TGTGCTAGTGGTTTGGGTCTTTACGAGCAGTACTTC

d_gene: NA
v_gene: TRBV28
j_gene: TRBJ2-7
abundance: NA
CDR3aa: CASKVLGAESYEQYF
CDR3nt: TGTGCCAGCAAAGTTTTGGGGGCCGAGTCCTACGAGCAGTACTTC

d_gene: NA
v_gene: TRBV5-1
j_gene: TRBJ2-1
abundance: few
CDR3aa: CASSLQGSSYNEQFF
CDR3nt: TGCGCCAGCAGCTTACAGGGAAGCTCCTACAATGAGCAGTTCTTC

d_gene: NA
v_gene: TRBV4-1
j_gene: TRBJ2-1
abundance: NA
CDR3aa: CASSQAREYYNEQFF
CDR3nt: TGCGCCAGCAGCCAAGCGAGGGAGTACTACAATGAGCAGTTCTTC

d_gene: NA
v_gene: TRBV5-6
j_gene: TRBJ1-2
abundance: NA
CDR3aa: CASSLSKSYYGYTF
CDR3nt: TGTGCCAGCAGCTTGTCGAAGAGCTACTATGGCTACACCTTC

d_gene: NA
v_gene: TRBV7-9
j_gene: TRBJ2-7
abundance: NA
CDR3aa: CASSYLTPYEQYF
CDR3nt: TGTGCCAGCAGCTACCTGACACCTTACGAGCAGTACTTC

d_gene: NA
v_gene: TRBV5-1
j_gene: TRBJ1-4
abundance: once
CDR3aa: CASSLGAGTRSGNEKLFF
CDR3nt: TGCGCCAGCAGCTTGGGGGCCGGGACACGTTCTGGTAATGAAAAACTGTTTTTT

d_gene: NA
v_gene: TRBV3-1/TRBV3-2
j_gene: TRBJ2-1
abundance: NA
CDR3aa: CASSQAGNLYNEQFF
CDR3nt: TGTGCCAGCAGCCAAGCGGGGAATTTATACAATGAGCAGTTCTTC

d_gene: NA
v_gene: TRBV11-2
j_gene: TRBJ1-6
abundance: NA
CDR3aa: CASSLVGGKGSPLHF
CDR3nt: TGTGCCAGCAGCTTAGTAGGGGGAAAGGGTTCACCCCTCCACTTT

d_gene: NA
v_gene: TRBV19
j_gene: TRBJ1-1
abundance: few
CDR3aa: CASSIGQDTEAFF
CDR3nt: TGTGCCAGTAGTATCGGTCAGGACACTGAAGCTTTCTTT

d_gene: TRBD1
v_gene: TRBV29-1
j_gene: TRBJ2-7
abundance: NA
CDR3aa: CSVVLRGRAYEQYF
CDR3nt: TGCAGCGTTGTCCTCAGGGGGCGAGCCTACGAGCAGTACTTC

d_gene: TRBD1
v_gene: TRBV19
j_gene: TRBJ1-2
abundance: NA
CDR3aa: CASSSRDRSNYGYTF
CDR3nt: TGTGCCAGTAGTTCCCGGGACAGATCAAACTATGGCTACACCTTC

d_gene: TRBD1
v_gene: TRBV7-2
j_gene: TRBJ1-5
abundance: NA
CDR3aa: CASSLRQGGNQPQHF
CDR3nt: TGTGCCAGCAGCTTGAGACAGGGAGGCAATCAGCCCCAGCATTTT

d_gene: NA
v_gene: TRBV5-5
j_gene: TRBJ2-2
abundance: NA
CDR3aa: CASSSPVGELFF
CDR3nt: TGTGCCAGCAGCTCCCCCGTTGGGGAGCTGTTTTTT

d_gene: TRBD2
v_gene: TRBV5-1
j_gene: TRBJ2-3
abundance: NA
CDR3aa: CASSLAGGSTDTQYF
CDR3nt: TGCGCCAGCAGCTTAGCGGGGGGAAGCACAGATACGCAGTATTTT